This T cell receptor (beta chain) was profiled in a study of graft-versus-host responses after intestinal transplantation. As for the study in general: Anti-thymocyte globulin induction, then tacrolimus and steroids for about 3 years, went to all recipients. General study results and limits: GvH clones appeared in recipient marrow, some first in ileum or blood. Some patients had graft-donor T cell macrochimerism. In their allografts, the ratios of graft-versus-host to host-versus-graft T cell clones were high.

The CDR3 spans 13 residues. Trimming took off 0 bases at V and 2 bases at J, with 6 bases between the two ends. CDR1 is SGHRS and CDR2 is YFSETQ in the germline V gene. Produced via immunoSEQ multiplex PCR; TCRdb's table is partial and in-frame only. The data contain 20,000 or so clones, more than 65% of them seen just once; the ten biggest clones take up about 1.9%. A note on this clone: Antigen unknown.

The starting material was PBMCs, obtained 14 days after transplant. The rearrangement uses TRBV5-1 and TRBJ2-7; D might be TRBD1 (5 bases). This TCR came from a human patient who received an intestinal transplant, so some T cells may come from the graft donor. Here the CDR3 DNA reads TGCGCCAGCAGCTTGGCCAGGGCCTACGAGCAGTACTTC. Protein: CASSLARAYEQYF.